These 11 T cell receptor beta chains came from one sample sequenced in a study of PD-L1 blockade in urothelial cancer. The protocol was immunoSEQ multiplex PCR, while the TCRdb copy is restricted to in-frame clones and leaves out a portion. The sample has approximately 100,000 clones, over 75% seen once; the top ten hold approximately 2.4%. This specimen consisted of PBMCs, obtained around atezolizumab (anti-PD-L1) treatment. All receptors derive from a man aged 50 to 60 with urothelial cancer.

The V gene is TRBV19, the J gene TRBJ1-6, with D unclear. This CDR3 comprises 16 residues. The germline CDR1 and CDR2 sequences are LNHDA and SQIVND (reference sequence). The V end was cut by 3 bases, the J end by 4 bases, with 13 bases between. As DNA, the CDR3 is TGTGCCAGTAGTATCGGGATCGCGTCTTATAATTCACCCCTCCACTTT. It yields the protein CASSIGIASYNSPLHF.

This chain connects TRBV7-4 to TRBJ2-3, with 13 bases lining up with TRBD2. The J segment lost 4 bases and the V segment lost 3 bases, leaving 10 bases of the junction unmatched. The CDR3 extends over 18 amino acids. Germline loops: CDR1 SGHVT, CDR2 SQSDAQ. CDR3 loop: CASSLTVGTSGKSDTQYF. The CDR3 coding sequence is TGTGCCAGCAGCTTGACCGTAGGGACTAGCGGGAAGTCAGATACGCAGTATTTT.

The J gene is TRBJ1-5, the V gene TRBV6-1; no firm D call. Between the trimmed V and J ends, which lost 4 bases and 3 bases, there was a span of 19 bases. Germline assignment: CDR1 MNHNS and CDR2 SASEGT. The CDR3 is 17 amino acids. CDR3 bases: TGTGCCAGCAGTGGATTCAGTCGAGGGTCAATCAATCAGCCCCAGCATTTT. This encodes CASSGFSRGSINQPQHF.

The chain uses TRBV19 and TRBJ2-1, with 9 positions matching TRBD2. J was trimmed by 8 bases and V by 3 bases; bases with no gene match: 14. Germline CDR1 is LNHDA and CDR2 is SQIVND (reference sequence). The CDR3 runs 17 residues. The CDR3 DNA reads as TGTGCCAGTAGTATCCGGCGGGTTAGCGGGAGAGGCGATGAGCAGTTCTTC. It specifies CASSIRRVSGRGDEQFF.

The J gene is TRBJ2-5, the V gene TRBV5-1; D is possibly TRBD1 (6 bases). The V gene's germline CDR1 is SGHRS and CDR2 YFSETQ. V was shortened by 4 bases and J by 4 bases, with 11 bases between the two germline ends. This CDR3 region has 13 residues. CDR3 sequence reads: CASSRARGETQYF. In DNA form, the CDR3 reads TGCGCCAGCAGCCGGGCCAGGGGAGAGACCCAGTACTTC.

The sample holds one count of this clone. Here the CDR3 reads CATSVGQGIGNTIYF. CDR3 DNA sequence: TGTGCCACCAGCGTGGGCCAGGGGATCGGAAACACCATATATTTT. This chain connects TRBV15 to TRBJ1-3, with D perhaps matching TRBD1 (6 bases). Germline values: CDR1 LNHNV, CDR2 YYDKDF (reference sequence). V lost 5 bases, J lost 4 bases, and 15 bases lay in between. The length of the CDR3 is 15 residues. Full variable domain (rest looked up from reference TRBV15 and TRBJ1-3): DAMVIQNPRYQVTQFGKPVTLSCSQTLNHNVMYWYQQKSSQAPKLLFHYYDKDFNNEADTPDNFQSRRPNTSFCFLDIRSPGLGDTAMYLCATSVGQGIGNTIYFGEGSWLTVV.

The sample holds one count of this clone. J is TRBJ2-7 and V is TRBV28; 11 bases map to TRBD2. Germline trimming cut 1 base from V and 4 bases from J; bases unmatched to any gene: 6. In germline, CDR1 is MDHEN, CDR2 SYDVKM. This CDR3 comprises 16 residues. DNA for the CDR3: TGTGCCAGCAGTTTATTTGCTACTAGCGGGAGTTACGAGCAGTACTTC. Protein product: CASSLFATSGSYEQYF. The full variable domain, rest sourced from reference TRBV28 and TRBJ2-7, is DVKVTQSSRYLVKRTGEKVFLECVQDMDHENMFWYRQDPGLGLRLIYFSYDVKMKEKGDIPEGYSVSREKKERFSLILESASTNQTSMYLCASSLFATSGSYEQYFGPGTRLTVT.

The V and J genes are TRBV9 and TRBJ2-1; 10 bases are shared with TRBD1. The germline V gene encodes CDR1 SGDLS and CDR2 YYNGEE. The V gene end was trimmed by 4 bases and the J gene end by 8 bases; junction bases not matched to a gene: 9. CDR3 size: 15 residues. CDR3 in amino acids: CASSLGQGVTDEQFF. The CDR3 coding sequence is TGTGCCAGCAGCCTAGGACAGGGGGTCACCGATGAGCAGTTCTTC. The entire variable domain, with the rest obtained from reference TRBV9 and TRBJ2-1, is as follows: DSGVTQTPKHLITATGQRVTLRCSPRSGDLSVYWYQQSLDQGLQFLIQYYNGEERAKGNILERFSAQQFPDLHSELNLSSLELGDSALYFCASSLGQGVTDEQFFGPGTRLTVL.

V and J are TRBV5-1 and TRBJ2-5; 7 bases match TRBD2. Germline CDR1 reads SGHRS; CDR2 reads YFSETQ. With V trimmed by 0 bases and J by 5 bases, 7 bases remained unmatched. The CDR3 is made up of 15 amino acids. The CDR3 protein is CASSLEPAGYETQYF. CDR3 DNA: TGCGCCAGCAGCTTGGAGCCAGCGGGATATGAGACCCAGTACTTC. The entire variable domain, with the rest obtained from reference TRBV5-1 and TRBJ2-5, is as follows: KAGVTQTPRYLIKTRGQQVTLSCSPISGHRSVSWYQQTPGQGLQFLFEYFSETQRNKGNFPGRFSGRQFSNSRSEMNVSTLELGDSALYLCASSLEPAGYETQYFGPGTRLLVL.

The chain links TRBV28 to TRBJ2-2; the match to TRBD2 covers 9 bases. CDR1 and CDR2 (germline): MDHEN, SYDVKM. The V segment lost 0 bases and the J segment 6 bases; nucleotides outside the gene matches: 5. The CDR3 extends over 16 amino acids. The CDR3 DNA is TGTGCCAGCAGTTTATGGGTTGGCGGGAGGGCCGGGGAGCTGTTTTTT. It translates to CASSLWVGGRAGELFF.

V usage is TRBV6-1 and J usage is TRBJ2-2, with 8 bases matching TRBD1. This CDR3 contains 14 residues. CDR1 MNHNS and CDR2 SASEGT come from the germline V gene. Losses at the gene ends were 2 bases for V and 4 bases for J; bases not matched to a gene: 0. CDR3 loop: CASSEQGATGELFF. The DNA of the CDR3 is TGTGCCAGCAGTGAACAGGGGGCCACCGGGGAGCTGTTTTTT.